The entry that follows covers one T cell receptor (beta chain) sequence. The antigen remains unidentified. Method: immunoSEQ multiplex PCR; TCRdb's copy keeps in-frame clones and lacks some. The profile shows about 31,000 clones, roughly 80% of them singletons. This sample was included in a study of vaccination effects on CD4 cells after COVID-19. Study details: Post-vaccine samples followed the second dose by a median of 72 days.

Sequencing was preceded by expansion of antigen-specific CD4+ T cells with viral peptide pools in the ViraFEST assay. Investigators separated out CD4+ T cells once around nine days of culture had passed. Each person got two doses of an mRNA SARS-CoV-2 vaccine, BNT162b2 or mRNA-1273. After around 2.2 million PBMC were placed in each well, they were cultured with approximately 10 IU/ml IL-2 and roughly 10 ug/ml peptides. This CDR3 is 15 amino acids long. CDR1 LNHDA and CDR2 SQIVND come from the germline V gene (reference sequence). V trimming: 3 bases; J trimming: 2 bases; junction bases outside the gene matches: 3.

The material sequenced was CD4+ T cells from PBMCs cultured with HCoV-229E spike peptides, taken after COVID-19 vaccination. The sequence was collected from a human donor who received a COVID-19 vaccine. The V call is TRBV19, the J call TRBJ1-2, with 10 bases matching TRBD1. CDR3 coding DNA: TGTGCCAGTAGTATCGTGGGACAGGGGAACTATGGCTACACCTTC. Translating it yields CASSIVGQGNYGYTF.